Listed below are T cell receptor beta chains from one sample, sequenced in a study of monozygotic twins with cystic fibrosis. Data came from immunoSEQ multiplex PCR; TCRdb stores just in-frame clones and leaves some out. This sample has 13,000 or so clones, with approximately 92% found just once. Sequencing input: blood. These receptor sequences come from a boy under 18 with cystic fibrosis. Each CDR3 is given with its conserved first and last residue. The D gene is left open where the match is weak. Expanded clones are given a class, and other clones once, few, many or no size at all.

TRBJ1-1 | TRBV10-3 | 14 | . | . | TGTGCCATCAGTGATGCCAGGGGTCTTCCTGAAGCTTTCTTT | CAISDARGLPEAFF
TRBJ1-4 | TRBV19 | 15 | . | . | TGTGCCAGTAGTATCCTAGGGGATAACCGAGAAAAACTGTTTTTT | CASSILGDNREKLFF
TRBJ1-6 | TRBV30 | 14 | . | . | TGTGCCTGGAGTGTAGGGACCCCGGGATCACCCCTCCACTTT | CAWSVGTPGSPLHF
TRBJ2-2 | TRBV27 | 15 | . | . | TGTGCCACCCGGACCGGGACAAGGAACACCGGGGAGCTGTTTTTT | CATRTGTRNTGELFF
TRBJ1-5 | TRBV6-6 | 15 | . | . | TGTGCCAGCAGCTACCCCGGTGGCGCAGGTCAGCCCCAGCATTTT | CASSYPGGAGQPQHF
TRBJ2-1 | TRBV7-4 | 10 | . | . | TGTGCCAGCAGCTTTGGTGAGCAGTTCTTC | CASSFGEQFF
TRBJ2-2 | TRBV25-1 | 16 | . | . | TGTGCCAGCAGTGAACAGGACGGCCTTCTCGCCGGGGAGCTGTTTTTT | CASSEQDGLLAGELFF
TRBJ2-7 | TRBV10-1 | 16 | . | TRBD2 | TGCGCCAGCAGTGATCAGGCGACTAGCGGGAGATACGAGCAGTACTTC | CASSDQATSGRYEQYF
TRBJ2-5 | TRBV19 | 14 | . | TRBD1 | TGTGCCAGTACGGCGACAGGGGTCCAAGAGACCCAGTACTTC | CASTATGVQETQYF
TRBJ2-3 | TRBV9 | 15 | . | . | TGTGCCAGCAGCGGGGGCAGTCTGTCTGCAGATACGCAGTATTTT | CASSGGSLSADTQYF
TRBJ2-7 | TRBV13 | 13 | . | . | TGTGCCAGCAGCTGGGCGAGCGGCTACGAGCAGTACTTC | CASSWASGYEQYF
TRBJ1-2 | TRBV9 | 12 | . | TRBD1 | TGTGCCAGCAATCAGGGGGTGGATGGCTACACCTTC | CASNQGVDGYTF
TRBJ2-1 | TRBV11-2 | 13 | . | . | TGTGCCAGCAGCTTAAACCGGGACCCACGTTCCTTCTTC | CASSLNRDPRSFF
TRBJ1-3 | TRBV5-6 | 15 | . | . | TGTGCCAGCGGGATACTACAGGGCTCTGGAAACACCATATATTTT | CASGILQGSGNTIYF
TRBJ2-3 | TRBV9 | 14 | . | . | TGTGCCAGCAGCGGCGCGGGTGGCTTAGATACGCAGTATTTT | CASSGAGGLDTQYF
TRBJ1-1 | TRBV2 | 11 | . | . | TGTGCCAGCAGTAGGTTCACTGAAGCTTTCTTT | CASSRFTEAFF
TRBJ1-5 | TRBV11-2 | 17 | . | . | TGTGCCAGCAGCTTACTCAGGGCGTCGGATAGCAATCAGCCCCAGCATTTT | CASSLLRASDSNQPQHF
TRBJ1-6 | TRBV5-6 | 17 | . | . | TGTGCCAGCAGACCCTCGATGGGGGGCTGGGGTAATTCACCCCTCCACTTT | CASRPSMGGWGNSPLHF
TRBJ1-1 | TRBV19 | 17 | . | TRBD1 | TGTGCCAGTACGCTTACCCCACCGGGACAGTTGAACACTGAAGCTTTCTTT | CASTLTPPGQLNTEAFF
TRBJ1-3 | TRBV30 | 14 | once | TRBD1 | TGTGCCTGGGGACAGGGGACGTCTGGAAACACCATATATTTT | CAWGQGTSGNTIYF
TRBJ1-1 | TRBV28 | 12 | . | . | TGTGCCAGCTGGGGACTGAACACTGAAGCTTTCTTT | CASWGLNTEAFF
TRBJ1-2 | TRBV14 | 15 | . | TRBD1 | TGTGCCAGCAGCCAAGAGAGAGCCAGGGGGGACGGCTACACCTTC | CASSQERARGDGYTF
TRBJ2-7 | TRBV7-9 | 15 | few | . | TGTGCCAGCAGCTTAGCGGCGACAACCAACTACGAGCAGTACTTC | CASSLAATTNYEQYF
TRBJ1-6 | TRBV5-8 | 14 | . | . | TGTGCCAGCAGCTTGGATCTGGGGAATTCACCCCTCCACTTT | CASSLDLGNSPLHF